The source of this T cell receptor beta chain is a study of shared clonotypes between healthy human individuals. Method: immunoSEQ multiplex PCR; TCRdb's copy keeps in-frame clones and lacks some. Among millions of clones listed, 85% to 95% were seen once. Naive CD8 cells lacked CD45RO and underwent positive selection for CCR7, leaving out terminally differentiated effector memory CD45RA+ cells. V gave up 3 bases and J gave up 0 bases; unmatched junction bases: 6. The CDR3 has 17 amino acids. Germline V gene sequence: CDR1 LNHDA, CDR2 SQIVND (reference sequence). Specimen: naive CD8+ T cells from PBMCs. The J gene is TRBJ2-1, the V gene TRBV19; 9 positions agree with TRBD1. The receptor was derived from a man aged 18 to 30 in good health. Some clones in this sample may be carry-over from other donors' samples. CDR3 amino acids: CASSILWTGDSYNEQFF. The CDR3 DNA sequence: TGTGCCAGTAGTATCCTCTGGACAGGGGACTCCTACAATGAGCAGTTCTTC.